This TCR beta chain was identified during a study of CD8+CD57+ T cells in acquired aplastic anemia. Study results and limitations: Patients and controls were found to share over 25 CD8+ CDR3 sequences. Patients and controls were not found to differ significantly in CD8+ Simpson's diversity.

TCR beta VDJ and CDR3 were profiled, and genomic DNA was the template. A single record per CDR3 protein comes from TCRdb applying MiXCR to the reads. This table holds roughly 260,000 distinct CDR3 sequences, around half found once. Patients picked for sequencing had shown CD8+CD57+ cell expansion detected by flow cytometry. Each patient gave a blood sample that was collected before any therapy had been received. About this clonotype: Its specificity is not known.

The source of this sequence is a human donor with aplastic anemia. The specimen was sorted CD4+, CD8+, or CD8+CD57+ T cells (not recorded which) from PBMCs.

The CDR3: CASSLGGGRTGELFF. CDR3 DNA sequence: TGTGCCAGCAGCTTAGGCGGAGGGAGGACCGGGGAGCTGTTTTTT. The chain has TRBV11-3 and TRBJ2-2, with D tentatively TRBD2 (6 bases). CDR1 SGHNT and CDR2 YENEEA come from the germline V gene. The germline V and J ends were trimmed by 1 base and 5 bases, with 11 bases remaining between them. The CDR3 consists of 15 residues.